These 17 T cell receptor beta chains were all obtained from the same sample, sequenced in a study of blood T cells in healthy people across ages. Alongside a J-beta primer mix, a sample-barcoded 5' primer served in a second PCR lasting roughly 7 to 12 cycles. From the 5' RACE reads, TCRdb called clonotypes with MiXCR, one entry per CDR3 protein. The table shows hundreds of thousands of distinct CDR3 sequences, with around 24% occurring only once. The sample also formed part of further work on T cells of mothers and their children.

What was sequenced was blood. The receptors here all came from a boy between 5 and 17 years old in good health.

The chain links TRBV7-2 to TRBJ2-5; perhaps TRBD2 as D (6 bases). Gene TRBJ2-1 matches the end of the DNA better, so the J call may be wrong. The CDR3 is 16 residues long. Looked up from germline, CDR1 is SGHTA and CDR2 is FQGNSA. CDR3 amino acids: CASSLSAGLNYNEQFF. CDR3 nucleotide sequence: TGTGCCAGCAGCTTGAGTGCGGGGTTGAACTACAATGAGCAGTTCTTC.

This clonotype came up a few times. The genes are TRBV4-3 and TRBJ2-5, with TRBD2 matching 10 bases. This CDR3 has 16 amino acids. Looked up from germline, CDR1 is LGHNA and CDR2 is YSLEER. V shed 3 bases, J shed 1 base, and the junction held 5 bases outside the gene matches. The CDR3 protein is CASSQILAGTQETQYF. In DNA form, the CDR3 reads TGCGCCAGCAGCCAGATACTAGCGGGGACCCAAGAGACCCAGTACTTC.

The chain recombines TRBV7-2 with TRBJ2-7; possible D gene TRBD1, 5 bases. Trimming cost V 4 bases and J 7 bases, with 17 bases left between them. The CDR3 is 14 amino acids. CDR1 and CDR2 from the germline V gene are SGHTA and FQGNSA. CDR3 region: CASSSQAGPGEQYF. CDR3 DNA: TGTGCCAGCAGCTCCCAGGCAGGTCCAGGGGAGCAGTACTTC.

In this sample, this clonotype turned up a few times. The CDR3 DNA sequence: TGCGCCAGCAGCCCAAGCAGGATCCCGCGGCGTATGAACGAGCAGTACTTC. Translated, it gives CASSPSRIPRRMNEQYF. The chain combines TRBV4-3 with TRBJ2-1; D unresolved. The J call may be faulty, since TRBJ2-7 better matches the DNA end. Germline V gene data show CDR1 as LGHNA and CDR2 as YSLEER. The CDR3 consists of 17 residues.

The chain has TRBV7-2 and TRBJ2-7, with TRBD1 matching 7 bases. CDR1 is SGHTA and CDR2 is FQGNSA in the germline V gene. This CDR3 spans 14 amino acids. The junction had 8 bases not matched to a gene; V was cut back by 7 bases and J by 2 bases. Here the CDR3 DNA reads TGTGCCAGCACCCCAGGGGGTTTTGCCTACGAGCAGTACTTC. Translated: CASTPGGFAYEQYF.

This clonotype was observed a handful of times. The V gene is TRBV6-2 or TRBV6-3, the J gene TRBJ2-5, with D maybe TRBD2 (5 bases). This CDR3 contains 14 residues. Between the trimmed V and J ends, which lost 6 bases and 5 bases, there was a span of 16 bases. From germline, CDR1 is MNHEY and CDR2 SVGEGT. The CDR3 DNA follows: TGTGCCAGCAGACTACACGGGGTTCGGGAGACCCAGTACTTC. It codes for CASRLHGVRETQYF.

A single count supports this clonotype. This sequence joins TRBV7-2 and TRBJ2-3, with D maybe TRBD2 (5 bases). The CDR3 spans 13 residues. Germline V gene sequence: CDR1 SGHTA, CDR2 FQGNSA. The V gene lost 5 bases and the J gene lost 5 bases, with 11 bases spanning the gap. CDR3 protein: CASSGRTGDTQYF. The DNA of the CDR3 is TGTGCCAGCAGCGGCCGGACTGGAGATACGCAGTATTTT.

This clonotype occurred a few times. This chain links TRBV27 with TRBJ2-5; D may be TRBD2 (6 bases). Germline V CDR1 and CDR2: MNHEY, SMNVEV (reference sequence). With 3 bases removed from V and 9 bases from J, the gap between germline ends came to 11 bases. The CDR3 has 12 residues. CDR3 bases: TGTGCCAGCAGTTTCCGCGGGGAGGCCCAGTACTTC. Protein product: CASSFRGEAQYF.

Of note for this clonotype: Relative to the germline gene, one junction end is altered; a read error may explain this. The chain joins TRBV7-7 to TRBJ1-1, with D possibly TRBD1 on 5 matching bases. CDR1 is SSHAT, CDR2 FNYEAQ, per germline (reference sequence). The CDR3 is 15 residues long. The CDR3 sequence: CASSPLAGGDSEAFF. CDR3 bases: TGTGCTAGCAGCCCACTTGCCGGGGGGGACTCTGAAGCTTTCTTT.

The chain employs TRBV6-5 and TRBJ2-7; a possible D gene is TRBD2 (6 bases). V was trimmed by 2 bases and J by 6 bases, leaving 11 bases between them. CDR1 and CDR2 from the germline V gene are MNHEY and SVGAGI. CDR3 length: 13 residues. CDR3 amino acids: CASSYGPGVEQYF. The CDR3 bases are TGTGCCAGCAGTTACGGTCCGGGAGTCGAGCAGTACTTC.

The V and J genes are TRBV29-1 and TRBJ2-7; no definite D call. This CDR3 comprises 13 residues. V shed 4 bases and J shed 0 bases, with 10 bases lying between them. From germline, CDR1 is SQVTM and CDR2 ANQGSEA. CDR3 protein: CSVVPHDSYEQYF. CDR3 bases: TGCAGCGTTGTCCCACACGACTCCTACGAGCAGTACTTC.

This chain uses TRBV2 with TRBJ1-4; D not resolved. V lost 6 bases and J 14 bases, leaving 16 bases between the germline ends. This CDR3 contains 12 residues. Germline CDR1 and CDR2: SNHLY and FYNNEI. The CDR3 reads CASSASGNWLFF. CDR3 in DNA: TGTGCCAGCAGCGCATCCGGGAATTGGCTGTTTTTT.

This clonotype was seen many times. This chain joins TRBV20-1 and TRBJ2-5; the match to TRBD1 covers 7 bases. The germline gives CDR1 DFQATT, CDR2 SNEGSKA (reference sequence). The trim removed 6 bases at V and 2 bases at J, leaving 3 bases unmatched. This CDR3 spans 12 amino acids. Here the CDR3 reads CSAGQHQETQYF. CDR3 in DNA: TGCAGTGCGGGACAGCATCAAGAGACCCAGTACTTC.

This clonotype turned up a few times. The gene calls are TRBV6-1 and TRBJ1-2, with 7 positions matching TRBD1. Germline CDR1 is MNHNS and CDR2 is SASEGT. J lost 5 bases, V lost 7 bases, and 10 bases had no gene match. The CDR3 runs 14 residues. DNA for the CDR3: TGTGCCAGCAAGGGGGCCCTCCTTAGTTATGGCTACACCTTC. Residues: CASKGALLSYGYTF.

This clonotype was found many times. The chain has TRBV29-1 and TRBJ2-5; TRBD1 matches at 8 bases. The last part of the DNA fits TRBJ2-7 better; the J call may be wrong. This CDR3 contains 13 residues. CDR1 and CDR2 (germline): SQVTM, ANQGSEA. CDR3 DNA: TGCAGCGTCGGGACAGGCGCATCCTACGAGCAGTACTTC. It translates to CSVGTGASYEQYF.

The chain uses TRBV29-1 and TRBJ2-7; 8 bases map to TRBD1. Unmatched junction bases numbered 7, after V lost 7 bases and J lost 2 bases. This CDR3 spans 13 amino acids. Germline V gives CDR1 SQVTM, CDR2 ANQGSEA. The CDR3 sequence is CSAGDRGAYEQYF. DNA for the CDR3: TGCAGCGCCGGTGACAGGGGAGCCTACGAGCAGTACTTC.

The gene calls are TRBV4-1 and TRBJ1-4, with 8 nucleotides matching TRBD1. The CDR3 consists of 16 residues. With 1 base clipped from V and 7 bases from J, the junction kept 8 bases outside the gene matches. Germline values: CDR1 MGHRA, CDR2 YSYEKL. The DNA of the CDR3 is TGCGCCAGCAGCCAAGGCCCGGGGACAGGAAGTGAAAAACTGTTTTTT. Its protein is CASSQGPGTGSEKLFF.